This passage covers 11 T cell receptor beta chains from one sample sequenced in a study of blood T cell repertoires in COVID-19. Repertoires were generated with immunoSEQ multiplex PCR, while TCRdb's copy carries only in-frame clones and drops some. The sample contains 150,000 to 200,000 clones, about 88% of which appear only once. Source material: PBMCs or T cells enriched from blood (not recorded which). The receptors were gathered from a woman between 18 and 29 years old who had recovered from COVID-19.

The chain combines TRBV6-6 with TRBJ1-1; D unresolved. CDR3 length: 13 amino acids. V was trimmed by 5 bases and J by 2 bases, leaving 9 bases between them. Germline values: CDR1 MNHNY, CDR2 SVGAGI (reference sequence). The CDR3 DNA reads TGTGCCAGCAGTCCCCAGGAAAACACTGAAGCTTTCTTT. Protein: CASSPQENTEAFF.

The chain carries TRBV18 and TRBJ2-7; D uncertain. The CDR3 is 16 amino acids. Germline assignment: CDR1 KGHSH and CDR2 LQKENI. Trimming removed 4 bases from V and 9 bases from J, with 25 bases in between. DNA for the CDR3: TGTGCCAGCTCACAGTCCGGCGGAGATATGAATATGTGGCAGTACTTC. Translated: CASSQSGGDMNMWQYF.

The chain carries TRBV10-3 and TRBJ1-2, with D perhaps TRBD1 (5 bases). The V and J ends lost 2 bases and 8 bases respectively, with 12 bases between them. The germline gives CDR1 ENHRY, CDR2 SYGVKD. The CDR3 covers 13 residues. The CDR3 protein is CAISEVGVEGYTF. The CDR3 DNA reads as TGTGCCATCAGTGAGGTAGGGGTGGAGGGCTACACCTTC.

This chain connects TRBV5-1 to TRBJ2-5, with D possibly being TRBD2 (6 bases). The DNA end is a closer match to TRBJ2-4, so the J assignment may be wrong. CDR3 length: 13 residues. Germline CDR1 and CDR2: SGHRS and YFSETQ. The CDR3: CASSLVSGNIQYF. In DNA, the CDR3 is TGCGCCAGCAGCTTGGTAAGCGGGAACATTCAGTACTTC.

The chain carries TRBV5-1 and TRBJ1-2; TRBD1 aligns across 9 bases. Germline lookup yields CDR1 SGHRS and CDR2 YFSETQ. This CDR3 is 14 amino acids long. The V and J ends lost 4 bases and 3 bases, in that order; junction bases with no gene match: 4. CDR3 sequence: CASSNRDRDYGYTF. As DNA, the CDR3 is TGCGCCAGCAGCAACCGGGACAGGGACTATGGCTACACCTTC.

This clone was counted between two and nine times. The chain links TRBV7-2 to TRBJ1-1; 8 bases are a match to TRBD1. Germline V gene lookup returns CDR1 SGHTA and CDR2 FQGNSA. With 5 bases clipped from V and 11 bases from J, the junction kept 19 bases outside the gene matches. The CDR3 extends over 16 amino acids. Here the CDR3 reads CASSKAPGGGGAGAFF. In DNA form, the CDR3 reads TGTGCCAGCAGCAAAGCTCCAGGGGGCGGAGGTGCTGGGGCTTTCTTT.

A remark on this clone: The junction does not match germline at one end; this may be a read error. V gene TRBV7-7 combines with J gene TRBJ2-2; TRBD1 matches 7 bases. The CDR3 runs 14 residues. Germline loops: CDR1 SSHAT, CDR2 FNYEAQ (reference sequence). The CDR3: CASSSGQYTGELFF. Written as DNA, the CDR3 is TGTGCTAGCAGCTCGGGACAGTATACCGGGGAGCTGTTTTTT. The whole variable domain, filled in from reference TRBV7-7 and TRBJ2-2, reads GAGVSQSPRYKVTKRGQDVTLRCDPISSHATLYWYQQALGQGPEFLTYFNYEAQPDKSGLPSDRFSAERPEGSISTLTIQRTEQRDSAMYRCASSSGQYTGELFFGEGSRLTVL.

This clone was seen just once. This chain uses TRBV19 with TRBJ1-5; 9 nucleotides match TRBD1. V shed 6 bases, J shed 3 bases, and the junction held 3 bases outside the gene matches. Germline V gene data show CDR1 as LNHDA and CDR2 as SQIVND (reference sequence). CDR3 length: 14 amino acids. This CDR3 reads CASRNRGPNQPQHF. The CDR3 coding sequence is TGTGCCAGTAGGAACAGGGGGCCCAATCAGCCCCAGCATTTT.

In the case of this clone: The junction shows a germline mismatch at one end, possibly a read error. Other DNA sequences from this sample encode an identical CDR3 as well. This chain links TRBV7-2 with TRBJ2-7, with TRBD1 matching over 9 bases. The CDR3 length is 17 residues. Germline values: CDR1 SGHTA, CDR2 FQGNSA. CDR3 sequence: CASSLGGWTGATYEQYF. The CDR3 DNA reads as TGTGCCAGCAGCTTAGGGGGGTGGACAGGGGCCACCTATGAGCAGTACTTC.

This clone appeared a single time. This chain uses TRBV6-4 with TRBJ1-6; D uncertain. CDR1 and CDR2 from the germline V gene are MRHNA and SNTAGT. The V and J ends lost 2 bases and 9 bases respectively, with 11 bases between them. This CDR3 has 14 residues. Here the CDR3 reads CASSDRRAGSPLHF. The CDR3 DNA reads TGTGCCAGCAGTGACCGGAGGGCTGGTTCACCCCTCCACTTT.

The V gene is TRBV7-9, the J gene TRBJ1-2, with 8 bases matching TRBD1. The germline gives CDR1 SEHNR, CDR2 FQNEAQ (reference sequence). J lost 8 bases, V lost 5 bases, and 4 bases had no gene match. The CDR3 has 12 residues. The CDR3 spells CASSQTGDGYTF. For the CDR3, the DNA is TGTGCCAGCAGCCAGACAGGGGACGGCTACACCTTC. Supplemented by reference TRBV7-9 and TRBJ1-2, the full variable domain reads DTGVSQNPRHKITKRGQNVTFRCDPISEHNRLYWYRQTLGQGPEFLTYFQNEAQLEKSRLLSDRFSAERPKGSFSTLEIQRTEQGDSAMYLCASSQTGDGYTFGSGTRLTVV.